This T cell receptor (beta chain) was captured by sequencing in a study of human T cells and chemical hapten exposure. Regarding time point: patch test 3, about 24 weeks after DPC sensitization. The treatment here: therapeutic diphenylcyclopropenone sensitization with weekly scalp DPC. Blood collection happened ahead of applying each patch test. It was unfractionated whole blood from which total RNA was extracted. Each cDNA molecule in the library carried unique molecular identifiers. TCRdb redid the calling of the RACE reads with MiXCR, one entry per CDR3 protein. This table holds roughly 100,000 distinct CDR3 sequences, around 35% found once. Overall study results and limits: Alopecia was present in the donors, so their immune response may differ from healthy people's.

This clonotype was seen a few times. Antigen: not known. CDR1 and CDR2 (germline): SGHTA, FQGNSA. With 5 bases removed from V and 6 bases from J, the gap between germline ends came to 14 bases. The CDR3 totals 14 residues. The sequence came from a man aged 35-49 years with alopecia areata. Some clones in this sample may be carry-over from other donors' samples. The rearrangement links TRBV7-2 to TRBJ1-5; D may be TRBD1 (6 bases). Sequencing was performed on whole blood, taken in connection with sensitization to the hapten diphenylcyclopropenone (DPC). The CDR3: CASSVQGGGQPQHF. CDR3 sequence (DNA): TGTGCCAGCAGCGTCCAGGGAGGGGGTCAGCCCCAGCATTTT.